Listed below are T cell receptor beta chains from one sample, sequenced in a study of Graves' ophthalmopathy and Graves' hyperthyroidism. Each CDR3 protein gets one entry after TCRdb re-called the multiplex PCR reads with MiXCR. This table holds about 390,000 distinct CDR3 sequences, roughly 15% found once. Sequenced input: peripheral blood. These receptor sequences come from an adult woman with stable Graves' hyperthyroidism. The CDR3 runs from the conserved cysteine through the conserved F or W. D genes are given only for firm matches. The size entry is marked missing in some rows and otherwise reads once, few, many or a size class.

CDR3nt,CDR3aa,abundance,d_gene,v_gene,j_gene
TGTGCCAGCAGCCAAGACCTCTTTAGCGGGGTCCAAGAGACCCAGTACTTC,CASSQDLFSGVQETQYF,many,TRBD2,TRBV4-2,TRBJ2-5
TGTGCCAGCAGTTACCCCCATCCCCGTGGGTACGAGCAGTACTTC,CASSYPHPRGYEQYF,NA,NA,TRBV12-3/TRBV12-4,TRBJ2-7
TGTGCCACCAGTGATCCCGGACAGTCTTTCCAAGAGACCCAGTACTTC,CATSDPGQSFQETQYF,many,NA,TRBV24-1,TRBJ2-5
TGTGCCTGGAGTGGGGGGTACGAGCAGTACTTC,CAWSGGYEQYF,many,NA,TRBV30,TRBJ2-7
TGCGCCAGCACAGACAGGTTCGGCGGACCAGATACGCAGTATTTT,CASTDRFGGPDTQYF,NA,NA,TRBV5-1,TRBJ2-3
TGTGCCAGCACCCGGAGGAGGGAGAACACTGAAGCTTTCTTT,CASTRRRENTEAFF,many,NA,TRBV6-1,TRBJ1-1
TGTGCCAGCAGCTATGGAGGGACTAGCGCCCAAGAGACCCAGTACTTC,CASSYGGTSAQETQYF,many,TRBD2,TRBV5-8,TRBJ2-5
TGCGCCAGCAGGTGGGAGGGACAAGAGACCCAGTACTTC,CASRWEGQETQYF,NA,TRBD2,TRBV5-1,TRBJ2-5
TGTGCCACCTACAGGGATTCGAACACCGGGGAGCTGTTTTTT,CATYRDSNTGELFF,many,NA,TRBV6-1,TRBJ2-2
TGTGCCAGCAGTTGGAGGCCGCCGGGGGAGCAGTACTTC,CASSWRPPGEQYF,few,NA,TRBV2,TRBJ2-7
TGTGCCAGCAGTTTACGGGGGACGGCATCCGGGGAGCTGTTTTTT,CASSLRGTASGELFF,many,NA,TRBV12-3/TRBV12-4,TRBJ2-2
TGTGCCAGCAGTGTCGCAGGGAGCCAGCCCCAGCATTTT,CASSVAGSQPQHF,NA,NA,TRBV2,TRBJ1-5
TGCAGTGCTAGGGCCATACCGGGACAGTCTTCTTACGAGCAGTACTTC,CSARAIPGQSSYEQYF,many,TRBD1,TRBV20-1,TRBJ2-7
TGTGCCAGCAGCCGTCCCGGGACAGGGGAGGTTACTAACTATGGCTACACCTTC,CASSRPGTGEVTNYGYTF,many,TRBD1,TRBV5-4,TRBJ1-2
TGTGCCACCTGTAACAGGGGTCCCAATCAGCCCCAGCATTTT,CATCNRGPNQPQHF,many,TRBD1,TRBV24-1,TRBJ1-5
TGTGCCAGCAGCTTCCTTTCGAACACCGGGGAGCTGTTTTTT,CASSFLSNTGELFF,NA,NA,TRBV7-2,TRBJ2-2
TGTGCCAGCAGCTCCGGGCCCCGGGAGCAGTACTTC,CASSSGPREQYF,few,NA,TRBV7-9,TRBJ2-7